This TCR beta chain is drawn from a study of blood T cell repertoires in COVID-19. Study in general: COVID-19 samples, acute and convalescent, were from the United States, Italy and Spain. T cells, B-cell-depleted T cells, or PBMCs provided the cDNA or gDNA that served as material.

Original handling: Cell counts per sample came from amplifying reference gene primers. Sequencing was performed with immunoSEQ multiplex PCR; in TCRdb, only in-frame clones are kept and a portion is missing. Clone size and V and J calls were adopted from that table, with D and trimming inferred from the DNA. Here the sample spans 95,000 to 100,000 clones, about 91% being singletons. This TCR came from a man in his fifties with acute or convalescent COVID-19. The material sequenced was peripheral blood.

CDR3 nucleotides: TGTGCCAGCAGCGAGGGGGCGGGCCGAGTCTCCTACGAGCAGTACTTC. Translating gives CASSEGAGRVSYEQYF. The chain links TRBV9 to TRBJ2-7; TRBD1 matches 7 bases. The CDR3 length is 16 residues. V gave up 3 bases and J gave up 0 bases; unmatched junction bases: 9. Germline V gene data show CDR1 as SGDLS and CDR2 as YYNGEE.